This entry is about one TCR beta chain. Method: immunoSEQ multiplex PCR; TCRdb's copy keeps in-frame clones and lacks some. The sample contains around 1,000,000 clones, 70% to 80% of which appear only once. The data are from a study of shared clonotypes between healthy human individuals. Sequenced material: memory CD4+ T cells from PBMCs. The subset here: CD45RA-negative fraction. The TCR sequence derives from a man younger than 35 in good health. Some clones in this sample may be carry-over from other donors' samples.

CDR3 amino acids: CASSGTGGNQPQHF. The DNA of the CDR3 is TGTGCCAGTAGTGGTACGGGAGGCAATCAGCCCCAGCATTTT. This sequence joins TRBV19 and TRBJ1-5; no reliable D call. Germline V lookup: CDR1 LNHDA, CDR2 SQIVND (reference sequence). The V gene lost 5 bases and the J gene lost 2 bases, with 10 bases spanning the gap. The CDR3 is 14 amino acids.